This T cell receptor beta chain was obtained from a study of blood T cell repertoires in COVID-19. Turning to the study itself: T cells, B-cell-depleted T cells, or PBMCs provided the cDNA or gDNA that served as material.

The trim removed 5 bases at V and 8 bases at J, leaving 10 bases unmatched. CDR3 size: 15 residues. Germline loops: CDR1 KGHSH, CDR2 LQKENI. Assay used: immunoSEQ multiplex PCR; TCRdb lists only in-frame clones, some missing. The sample includes around 130,000 clones, less than 85% seen only once; the top ten take 15% to 20%. This receptor was obtained from a woman of 80 years or more with acute or convalescent COVID-19. V is TRBV18 and J is TRBJ2-1, with 9 bases that match TRBD2. Sequenced sample: peripheral blood. CDR3 in DNA: TGTGCCAGCTCATCCACCGGGACTAGCATGGATGAGCAGTTCTTC. It yields the protein CASSSTGTSMDEQFF.